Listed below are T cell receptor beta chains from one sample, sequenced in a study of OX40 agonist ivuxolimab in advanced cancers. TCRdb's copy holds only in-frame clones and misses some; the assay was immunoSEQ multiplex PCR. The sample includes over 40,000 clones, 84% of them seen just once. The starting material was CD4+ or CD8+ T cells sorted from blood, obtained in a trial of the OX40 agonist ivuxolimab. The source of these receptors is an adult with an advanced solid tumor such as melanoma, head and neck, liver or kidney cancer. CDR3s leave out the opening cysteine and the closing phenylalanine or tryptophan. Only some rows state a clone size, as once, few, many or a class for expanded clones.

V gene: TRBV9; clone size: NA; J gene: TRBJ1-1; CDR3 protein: ASSFGGTVNTEAF
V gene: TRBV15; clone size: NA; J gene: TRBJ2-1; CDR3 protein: ATSSGADLLGDEQF
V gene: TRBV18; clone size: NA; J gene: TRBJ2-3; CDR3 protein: ASSPPYSTDTQY
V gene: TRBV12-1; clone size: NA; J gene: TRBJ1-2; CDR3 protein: ASSPLGTAYGYT
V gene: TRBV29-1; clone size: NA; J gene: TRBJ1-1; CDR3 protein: SVEDLRTTNTEAF
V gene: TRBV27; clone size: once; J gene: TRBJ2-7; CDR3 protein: ASSSTLADLSYEQY
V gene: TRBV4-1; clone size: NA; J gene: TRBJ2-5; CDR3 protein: ASSQEWLAGVNIQY
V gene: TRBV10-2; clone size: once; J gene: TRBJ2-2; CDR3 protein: ASRRTSGLNTGELF
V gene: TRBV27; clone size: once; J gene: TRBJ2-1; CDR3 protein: ASSFRLAGGLPTTYNEQF
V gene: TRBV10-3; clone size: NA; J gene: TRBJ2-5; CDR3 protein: AISGEREGAETQY
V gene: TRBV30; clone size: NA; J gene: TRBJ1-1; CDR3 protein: AWSVPQFGNTEAF
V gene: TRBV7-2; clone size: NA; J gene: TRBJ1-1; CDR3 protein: ASSFGTGGTEAF
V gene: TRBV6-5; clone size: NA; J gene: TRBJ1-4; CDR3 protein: ASSYSAGDGEKLF
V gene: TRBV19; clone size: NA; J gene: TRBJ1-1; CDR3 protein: ASSPDRVAEAF
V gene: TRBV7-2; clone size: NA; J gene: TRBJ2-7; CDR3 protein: ASTRGGLTYEQY
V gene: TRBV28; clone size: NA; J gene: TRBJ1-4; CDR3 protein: ASRSGGTNEKLF
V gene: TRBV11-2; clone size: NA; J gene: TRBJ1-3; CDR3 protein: ASRHTRLSGNTIY
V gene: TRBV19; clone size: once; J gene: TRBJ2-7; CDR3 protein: ASSIYKGRYEQY
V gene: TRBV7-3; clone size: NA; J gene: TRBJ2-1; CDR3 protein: ASSLRGSSYNEQF
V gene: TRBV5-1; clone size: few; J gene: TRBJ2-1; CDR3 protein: ASSLVPSGSSYNEQF
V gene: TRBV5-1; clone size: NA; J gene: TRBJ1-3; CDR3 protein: ASSLRQVGTGNTIY
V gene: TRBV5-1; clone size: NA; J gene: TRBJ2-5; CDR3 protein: ASSLLTEQETQY
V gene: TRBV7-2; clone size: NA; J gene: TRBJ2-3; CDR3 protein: ASSSLRGTDTQY
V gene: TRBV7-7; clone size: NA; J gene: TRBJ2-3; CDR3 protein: ASSLERTDTQY
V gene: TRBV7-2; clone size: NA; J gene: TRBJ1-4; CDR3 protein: ASSLGDNWGEKLF
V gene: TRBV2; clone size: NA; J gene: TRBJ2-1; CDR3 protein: ASIRPRQGNEQF
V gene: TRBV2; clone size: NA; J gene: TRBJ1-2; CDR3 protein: ASSENQGRGYT
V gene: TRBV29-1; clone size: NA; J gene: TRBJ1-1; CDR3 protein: SVTGLNTEAF
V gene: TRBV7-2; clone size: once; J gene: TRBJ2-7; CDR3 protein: ASSLTQLAGAWEQY
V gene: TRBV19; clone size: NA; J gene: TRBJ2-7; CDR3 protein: ASMGQGGEQY
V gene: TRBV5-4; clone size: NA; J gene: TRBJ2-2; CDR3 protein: ASQLGADNRGELF
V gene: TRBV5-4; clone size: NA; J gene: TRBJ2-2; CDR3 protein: ASSLADLSTGELF
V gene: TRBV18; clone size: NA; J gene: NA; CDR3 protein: ASSLSRPGTGVLHEQY
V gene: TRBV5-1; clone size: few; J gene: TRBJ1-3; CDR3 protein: ATRDSGNTIY
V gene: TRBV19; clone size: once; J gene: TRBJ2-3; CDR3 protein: ASGVSGTQY
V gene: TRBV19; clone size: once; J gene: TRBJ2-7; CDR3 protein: ATERRTSGRYEQY
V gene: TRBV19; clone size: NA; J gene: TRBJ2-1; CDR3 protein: ASSIGGGGMVRAGFEQF
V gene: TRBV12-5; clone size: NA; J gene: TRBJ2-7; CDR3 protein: ASGTGQGYEQY
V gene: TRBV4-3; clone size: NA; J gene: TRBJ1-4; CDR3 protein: ASSRDSNEKLF
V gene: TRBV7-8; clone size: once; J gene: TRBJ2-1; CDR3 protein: ASSLTAGGDGNEQF
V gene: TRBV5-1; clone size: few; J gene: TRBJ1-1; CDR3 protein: ASSMGDRVEESTEAF
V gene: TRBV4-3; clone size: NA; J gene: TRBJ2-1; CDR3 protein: ASSQEGTGLKLF
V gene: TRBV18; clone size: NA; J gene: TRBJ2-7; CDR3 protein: ASSQQGASYEQY
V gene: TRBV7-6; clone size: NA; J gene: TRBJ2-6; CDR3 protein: ASSLEPSGANVLT
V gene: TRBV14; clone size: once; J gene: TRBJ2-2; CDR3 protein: ASSQVSAGELF
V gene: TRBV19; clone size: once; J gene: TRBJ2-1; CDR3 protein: ASRRYNEQF
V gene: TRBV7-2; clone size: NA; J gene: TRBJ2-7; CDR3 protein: ASSSGTGRVEQY
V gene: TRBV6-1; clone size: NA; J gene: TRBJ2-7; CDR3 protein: ASSGDHVPHEQY
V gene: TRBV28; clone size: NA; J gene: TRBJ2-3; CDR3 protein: ASSSSSTGHTQY
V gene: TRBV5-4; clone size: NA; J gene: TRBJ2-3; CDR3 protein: ASSTGTHVADTQY
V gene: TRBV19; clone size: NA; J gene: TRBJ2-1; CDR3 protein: ASSIRARTMGNEQF
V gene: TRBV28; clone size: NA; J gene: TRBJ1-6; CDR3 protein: ASTNLGGRSPLH
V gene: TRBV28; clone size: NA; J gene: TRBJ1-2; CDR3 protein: ASRYTDRGGYT
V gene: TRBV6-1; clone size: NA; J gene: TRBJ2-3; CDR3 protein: ASSGSKDTQY
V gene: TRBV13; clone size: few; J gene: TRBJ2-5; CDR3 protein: ASIPTANTGGRKETQY
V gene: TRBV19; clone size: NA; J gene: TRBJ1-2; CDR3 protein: ASSTSINYGYT
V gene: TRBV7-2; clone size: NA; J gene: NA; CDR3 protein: ASSLSGQAYEQY
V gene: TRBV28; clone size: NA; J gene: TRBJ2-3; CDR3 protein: ASSLEGQGNADTQY
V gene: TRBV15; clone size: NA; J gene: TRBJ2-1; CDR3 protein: ATRISTVYNEQF